The present TCR beta chain was sequenced within a study of blood T cells in healthy people across ages. Study conclusions and caveats: Bulk PBMC profiling left naive and antigen-experienced comparisons inconclusive. Per million T cells, TCR beta diversity dropped about linearly as age rose. Investigators viewed diversity estimates from one million T cells as underestimates, the study reported. Both higher diversity and more naive CD4+ cells marked long-lived donors when set against aged donors.

The CDR3 has 13 amino acids. V was cut by 2 bases and J by 4 bases, with 7 bases left in between. Germline CDR1 reads SEHNR; CDR2 reads FQNEAQ (reference sequence). A few counts support this clonotype. Its matching antigen is unknown. The use of a sample-barcoded 5' primer and a J-beta primer mix characterized a second PCR of about 7 to 12 cycles. TCRdb recomputed calls from the 5' RACE reads with MiXCR, one row per CDR3 protein. The sample has over 1,500,000 distinct CDR3 sequences; about 50% are singletons. The chain employs TRBV7-9 and TRBJ2-3; D remains unclear. Specimen: blood. The receptor comes from a middle-aged woman in good health. The DNA for the CDR3 is TGTGCCAGCAGCTTACTCTCGTCAGATACGCAGTATTTT. Its translation: CASSLLSSDTQYF.